This passage covers 26 T cell receptor beta chains from one sample sequenced in a study of blood T cell repertoires in COVID-19. Libraries were prepared by immunoSEQ multiplex PCR; TCRdb keeps only in-frame clonotypes and omits some of them. Of about 490,000 clones listed, roughly 88% are singletons. The sequencing sample was made of peripheral blood. The receptors originated from a human donor in a cohort sampled during active COVID-19.

The chain combines TRBV28 with TRBJ1-6, with TRBD1 matching over 8 bases. Trimming removed 6 bases from V and 3 bases from J; junction bases left unmatched: 10. From germline, CDR1 is MDHEN and CDR2 SYDVKM. The CDR3 spans 17 residues. The CDR3 spells CASRGSTGAGYNSPLHF. In DNA, the CDR3 is TGTGCCAGCAGAGGGTCGACAGGGGCAGGCTATAATTCACCCCTCCACTTT.

The rearrangement joins TRBV3-1 (or the pseudogene TRBV3-2) to TRBJ1-1, with D possibly being TRBD1 (5 bases). Deletions cut 4 bases from V and 4 bases from J, with 16 bases between. Per the germline V gene, CDR1 is LGHDT and CDR2 is YNNKEL (reference sequence). This CDR3 has 15 amino acids. As DNA, the CDR3 is TGTGCCAGCAGCCCCTGGGAGGGGTTCGGCACTGAAGCTTTCTTT. Protein: CASSPWEGFGTEAFF.

This sequence joins TRBV10-2 and TRBJ1-1; 10 bases map to TRBD1. The germline gives CDR1 WSHSY, CDR2 SAAADI. J was trimmed by 7 bases and V by 4 bases; bases with no gene match: 6. The CDR3 has 14 residues. The CDR3 region is CASSVRQGADEAFF. CDR3 sequence (DNA): TGCGCCAGCAGTGTAAGACAGGGGGCAGATGAAGCTTTCTTT.

This chain connects TRBV7-9 to TRBJ2-7; 9 bases align to TRBD2. This CDR3 region has 15 residues. The trim removed 7 bases at V and 3 bases at J, leaving 10 bases unmatched. CDR1 and CDR2 (germline): SEHNR, FQNEAQ (reference sequence). This CDR3 is CASTRLGSGSYEQYF. The CDR3 DNA sequence: TGTGCCAGCACTCGACTAGGTAGCGGGAGCTACGAGCAGTACTTC.

V gene TRBV29-1 combines with J gene TRBJ1-1; D ambiguous. V was pared by 5 bases and J by 1 base, with 8 bases between. CDR1 is SQVTM, CDR2 ANQGSEA, per germline. The CDR3 extends over 12 amino acids. This chain's CDR3 is CSVNEKNTEAFF. DNA for the CDR3: TGCAGCGTTAATGAGAAGAACACTGAAGCTTTCTTT.

CDR3 region: CASSTRGGVGSYNEQFF. CDR3 coding DNA: TGTGCCAGCTCGACGCGAGGGGGCGTTGGCTCCTACAATGAGCAGTTCTTC. The genes are TRBV18 and TRBJ2-1, with 7 bases fitting TRBD1. Germline V gene data show CDR1 as KGHSH and CDR2 as LQKENI. The CDR3 spans 17 residues. J gave up 0 bases and V 6 bases, and 11 bases lay outside the gene matches.

This chain joins TRBV5-6 and TRBJ2-1; 11 bases line up with TRBD2. CDR1 and CDR2 from the germline V gene are SGHDT and YYEEEE. V lost 3 bases to trimming and J lost 5 bases; unmatched junction nucleotides: 4. The CDR3 totals 15 residues. The CDR3 region is CASSSGLAVDNEQFF. CDR3 in DNA: TGTGCCAGCAGCTCGGGACTAGCGGTAGACAATGAGCAGTTCTTC. Using reference TRBV5-6 and TRBJ2-1 for the parts outside the CDR3, the full variable domain is DAGVTQSPTHLIKTRGQQVTLRCSPKSGHDTVSWYQQALGQGPQFIFQYYEEEERQRGNFPDRFSGHQFPNYSSELNVNALLLGDSALYLCASSSGLAVDNEQFFGPGTRLTVL.

The CDR3 nucleotides are TGCGCCAGCAGCTTGGGACTAGCGGTAGAGACCCAGTACTTC. Its translation is CASSLGLAVETQYF. The rearrangement joins TRBV5-1 to TRBJ2-5; 9 bases map to TRBD2. V lost 0 bases, J lost 4 bases, and 1 base stayed unmatched. This CDR3 region has 14 residues. Per germline, CDR1 SGHRS and CDR2 YFSETQ.

The chain joins TRBV19 to TRBJ2-6, with a weak D call TRBD1 (5 bases). The length of the CDR3 is 15 residues. V was shortened by 5 bases and J by 4 bases, with 12 bases between the two germline ends. CDR1 and CDR2 (germline): LNHDA, SQIVND (reference sequence). The CDR3 nucleotides are TGTGCCAGTAGTGGATTAAGGGGAGGGGCCAACGTCCTGACTTTC. Amino acids: CASSGLRGGANVLTF.

The V call is TRBV3-1 (or the pseudogene TRBV3-2), the J call TRBJ2-5; 7 bases line up with TRBD1. CDR1 is LGHDT, CDR2 YNNKEL, per germline (reference sequence). The CDR3 runs to 19 residues. V shed 0 bases, J shed 4 bases, and the junction held 17 bases outside the gene matches. This CDR3 reads CASSQDEGAYGFVLETQYF. DNA of the CDR3: TGTGCCAGCAGCCAAGATGAGGGGGCGTATGGGTTCGTACTAGAGACCCAGTACTTC.

The chain is built from TRBV7-9 and TRBJ1-1; D possibly corresponds to TRBD1 (6 bases). CDR1 and CDR2 from the germline V gene are SEHNR and FQNEAQ (reference sequence). This CDR3 has 15 residues. V gave up 4 bases and J gave up 1 base, with 13 bases separating them. The chain's CDR3 is CASSWDPGQNTEAFF. DNA for the CDR3: TGTGCCAGCAGCTGGGACCCGGGACAGAACACTGAAGCTTTCTTT.

The chain employs TRBV19 and TRBJ2-1; D possibly corresponds to TRBD2 (5 bases). The CDR3 runs to 17 residues. The V end was cut by 5 bases, the J end by 0 bases, with 17 bases between. Germline CDR1 LNHDA, CDR2 SQIVND (reference sequence). The DNA of the CDR3 is TGTGCCAGTAGTGACCGCCACTTGGGGAGCTCCTACAATGAGCAGTTCTTC. Translation: CASSDRHLGSSYNEQFF.

J is TRBJ2-5 and V is TRBV28; TRBD2 matches at 13 bases. CDR3 size: 15 residues. The junction had 6 bases not matched to a gene; V was cut back by 6 bases and J by 5 bases. Germline V CDR1 and CDR2: MDHEN, SYDVKM. The CDR3 DNA sequence: TGTGCCAGCAGATTGGGACTAGCGGGACAGGAGACCCAGTACTTC. Translating gives CASRLGLAGQETQYF.

This chain joins TRBV7-6 and TRBJ2-7; 8 bases line up with TRBD1. V lost 4 bases to trimming and J lost 1 base; unmatched junction nucleotides: 6. The CDR3 has 15 residues. Germline CDR1 and CDR2: SGHVS and FNYEAQ. The CDR3 sequence is CASSSPDRGSYEQYF. The CDR3 DNA sequence: TGTGCCAGCAGCTCCCCCGACAGGGGATCCTACGAGCAGTACTTC.

The chain joins TRBV6-5 to TRBJ1-6, with a possible D match to TRBD1 (6 bases). Looked up from germline, CDR1 is MNHEY and CDR2 is SVGAGI. The CDR3 runs to 14 residues. The V gene lost 5 bases and the J gene lost 4 bases, with 9 bases spanning the gap. The CDR3 DNA sequence: TGTGCCAGCAGTATACAGGGTTATAATTCACCCCTCCACTTT. Translating gives CASSIQGYNSPLHF.

J is TRBJ1-1 and V is TRBV9, with 12 bases aligning to TRBD1. Germline lookup yields CDR1 SGDLS and CDR2 YYNGEE. This CDR3 comprises 17 residues. V gave up 3 bases and J gave up 4 bases; unmatched junction bases: 10. CDR3: CASSAGTGGLGGTEAFF. DNA of the CDR3: TGTGCCAGCAGCGCAGGGACAGGGGGCCTCGGGGGCACTGAAGCTTTCTTT.

The chain couples TRBV5-1 to TRBJ2-5, with D possibly TRBD1 on 6 matching bases. Germline V gene lookup returns CDR1 SGHRS and CDR2 YFSETQ. The CDR3 spans 14 residues. V lost 4 bases and J 5 bases, leaving 15 bases between the germline ends. CDR3 in amino acids: CASSAGDNRETQYF. In DNA, the CDR3 is TGCGCCAGCAGCGCCGGGGACAATAGGGAGACCCAGTACTTC. The full variable domain, with the rest looked up from reference TRBV5-1 and TRBJ2-5, is KAGVTQTPRYLIKTRGQQVTLSCSPISGHRSVSWYQQTPGQGLQFLFEYFSETQRNKGNFPGRFSGRQFSNSRSEMNVSTLELGDSALYLCASSAGDNRETQYFGPGTRLLVL.

The chain has TRBV7-9 and TRBJ1-2, with 7 positions matching TRBD1. Germline V gene lookup returns CDR1 SEHNR and CDR2 FQNEAQ (reference sequence). This CDR3 has 14 residues. J gave up 4 bases and V 2 bases, and 4 bases lay outside the gene matches. CDR3 protein: CASSLKQGIYGYTF. The DNA of the CDR3 is TGTGCCAGCAGCTTAAAACAGGGGATCTATGGCTACACCTTC.

The chain uses TRBV29-1 and TRBJ1-2; D is perhaps TRBD1 (5 bases). The CDR3 runs 13 residues. V lost 3 bases to trimming and J lost 5 bases, with 13 bases between them. The germline gives CDR1 SQVTM, CDR2 ANQGSEA. The CDR3 nucleotides read TGCAGCGTTGACAGGGTTATTGGATATGGCTACACCTTC. It codes for CSVDRVIGYGYTF.

The chain joins TRBV18 to TRBJ1-3; D unresolved. This CDR3 contains 16 residues. V was pared by 4 bases and J by 0 bases, with 13 bases between. Germline V gene lookup returns CDR1 KGHSH and CDR2 LQKENI. The CDR3 spells CASSLSVPPSGNTIYF. The CDR3 region has the DNA TGTGCCAGCTCACTTAGTGTACCCCCCTCTGGAAACACCATATATTTT.

The chain has TRBV19 and TRBJ2-5; TRBD2 might be the D (6 bases). Trimming shortened V by 4 bases and J by 3 bases, and 9 bases separated the two germline ends. The CDR3 consists of 13 residues. Germline V gene sequence: CDR1 LNHDA, CDR2 SQIVND (reference sequence). The CDR3 protein is CASSRDSEETQYF. CDR3 DNA sequence: TGTGCCAGTAGTAGGGACTCAGAAGAGACCCAGTACTTC.

The sample holds one count of this clone. This sequence joins TRBV5-4 and TRBJ2-7; D gene uncertain. V was cut by 1 base and J by 1 base, with 12 bases left in between. The germline gives CDR1 SGHNT, CDR2 YYREEE (reference sequence). There are 15 residues in the CDR3. CDR3: CASSLTSESSYEQYF. CDR3 nucleotides: TGTGCCAGCAGCTTGACAAGCGAATCGTCCTACGAGCAGTACTTC.

This sequence joins TRBV30 and TRBJ1-5, with D uncertain. This CDR3 comprises 13 residues. Trimming pared 4 bases from V and 1 base from J, leaving 8 bases between. Germline CDR1 and CDR2: GTSNPN and SVGIG (reference sequence). CDR3 protein: CAWNTGSNQPQHF. The CDR3 DNA reads TGTGCCTGGAATACGGGGAGCAATCAGCCCCAGCATTTT.

This clone was counted only a few times. The chain carries TRBV5-4 and TRBJ2-2, with D possibly matching TRBD2 (5 bases). The CDR3 totals 20 residues. V lost 3 bases, J lost 1 base, and 25 bases lay in between. Germline V CDR1 and CDR2: SGHNT, YYREEE (reference sequence). This CDR3 reads CASSSRNAPTSSGNTGELFF. The CDR3 DNA reads TGTGCCAGCAGCTCACGAAACGCACCCACTAGTTCGGGGAACACCGGGGAGCTGTTTTTT.

In its sample, this clone was seen once. The V gene is TRBV5-4, the J gene TRBJ2-1; 8 nucleotides line up with TRBD1. The CDR3 extends over 17 amino acids. Germline V gene sequence: CDR1 SGHNT, CDR2 YYREEE (reference sequence). The V and J ends lost 0 bases and 10 bases, in that order; junction bases with no gene match: 15. This CDR3 is CASSLEQGVPPGEEQFF. The CDR3 nucleotides are TGTGCCAGCAGCTTGGAACAGGGGGTTCCCCCGGGGGAGGAGCAGTTCTTC.

The gene calls are TRBV19 and TRBJ1-1; 10 bases are shared with TRBD1. Trimming removed 4 bases from V and 0 bases from J; junction bases left unmatched: 8. CDR3 length: 17 amino acids. From germline, CDR1 is LNHDA and CDR2 SQIVND (reference sequence). CDR3 sequence: CASSSGTGANMNTEAFF. The CDR3 DNA reads as TGTGCCAGTAGTAGCGGGACAGGGGCAAATATGAACACTGAAGCTTTCTTT.